This entry lists 9 T cell receptor beta chains sequenced from one sample in a study of blood T cell repertoires in COVID-19. The assay was immunoSEQ multiplex PCR, and TCRdb's table has in-frame clones only and misses some. The sample includes some 390,000 clones, around 89% seen only once; the top ten take approximately 1.5%. The sample consisted of peripheral blood. The receptors stem from a woman in her thirties or forties with COVID-19, enrolled during active disease.

V and J are TRBV7-2 and TRBJ1-4; no clear D gene. The CDR3 spans 15 residues. V was clipped by 2 bases and J by 2 bases, with 9 bases between them. CDR1 and CDR2 (germline): SGHTA, FQGNSA. The CDR3 bases are TGTGCCAGCAGCTTACATCCGGGTACTAATGAAAAACTGTTTTTT. It yields the protein CASSLHPGTNEKLFF.

The chain couples TRBV30 to TRBJ2-7; the match to TRBD1 covers 7 bases. CDR3 length: 14 residues. Germline trimming cut 1 base from V and 3 bases from J; bases unmatched to any gene: 6. The germline gives CDR1 GTSNPN, CDR2 SVGIG (reference sequence). In nucleotides, the CDR3 is TGTGCCTGGAGTGGACAGGGAATGAGCTACGAGCAGTACTTC. Translated, it gives CAWSGQGMSYEQYF.

V is TRBV19 and J is TRBJ1-2; maybe TRBD1 (5 bases). Germline V CDR1 and CDR2: LNHDA, SQIVND (reference sequence). This CDR3 has 16 amino acids. Trimming removed 8 bases from V and 4 bases from J, with 23 bases in between. DNA of the CDR3: TGTGCCAGTTCCCCACGCGGAGGGGTATCAGGCTATGGCTACACCTTC. Amino acids: CASSPRGGVSGYGYTF.

This chain uses TRBV6-1 with TRBJ2-6; D might be TRBD1 (5 bases). Germline CDR1 is MNHNS and CDR2 is SASEGT. The CDR3 length is 15 residues. V shed 3 bases and J shed 3 bases, with 9 bases lying between them. The CDR3: CASSEQGGGANVLTF. The CDR3 region has the DNA TGTGCCAGCAGTGAGCAGGGCGGTGGGGCCAACGTCCTGACTTTC.

The chain uses TRBV28 and TRBJ2-4, with 12 bases identical to TRBD2. J lost 2 bases, V lost 3 bases, and 5 bases had no gene match. The germline V gene encodes CDR1 MDHEN and CDR2 SYDVKM. This CDR3 is 17 amino acids long. This CDR3 is CASSFPSGGVTKNIQYF. The CDR3 nucleotides read TGTGCCAGCAGTTTTCCTAGCGGGGGGGTGACCAAAAACATTCAGTACTTC.

This clone has a handful of counts. The rearrangement uses TRBV28 and TRBJ1-1; the match to TRBD1 covers 8 bases. V gave up 7 bases and J gave up 1 base; unmatched junction bases: 8. The germline V gene has CDR1 MDHEN and CDR2 SYDVKM. This CDR3 contains 15 residues. CDR3 DNA sequence: TGTGCCAGCACCCTGGGGGGGACAGGGAACACTGAAGCTTTCTTT. As protein: CASTLGGTGNTEAFF.

This chain links TRBV13 with TRBJ1-4, with D hard to call. Germline-derived CDR1 and CDR2 are PRHDT and FYEKMQ (reference sequence). This CDR3 region has 15 residues. The V end was cut by 2 bases, the J end by 1 base, with 8 bases between. This CDR3 reads CASSLSRLTNEKLFF. In nucleotides, the CDR3 is TGTGCCAGCAGCTTAAGCAGACTAACTAATGAAAAACTGTTTTTT.

This chain links TRBV30 with TRBJ2-3; no reliable D call. The V gene's germline CDR1 is GTSNPN and CDR2 SVGIG (reference sequence). This CDR3 is 14 amino acids long. The V gene lost 8 bases and the J gene lost 2 bases, with 17 bases spanning the gap. For the CDR3, the DNA is TGTGCCGGAGTCGGAAGGCCCTCCACAGATACGCAGTATTTT. Translation: CAGVGRPSTDTQYF.

The chain has TRBV5-4 and TRBJ1-6; tentative D call: TRBD1 (5 bases). Looked up from germline, CDR1 is SGHNT and CDR2 is YYREEE (reference sequence). V was pared by 3 bases and J by 3 bases, with 13 bases between. The CDR3 spans 16 residues. The CDR3 region is CASSSGGRDYNSPLHF. CDR3 DNA sequence: TGTGCCAGCAGCTCTGGTGGCAGGGACTATAATTCACCCCTCCACTTT. Complete variable domain (other parts from reference TRBV5-4 and TRBJ1-6): ETGVTQSPTHLIKTRGQQVTLRCSSQSGHNTVSWYQQALGQGPQFIFQYYREEENGRGNFPPRFSGLQFPNYSSELNVNALELDDSALYLCASSSGGRDYNSPLHFGNGTRLTVT.